These T cell receptor beta chains were read from a single sample in a study of blood T cell repertoires in COVID-19. Sequencing was performed with immunoSEQ multiplex PCR; in TCRdb, only in-frame clones are kept and a portion is missing. The repertoire holds more than 450,000 clones, with around 90% as singletons. Sequencing was performed on PBMCs or T cells enriched from blood (not recorded which). These receptors originate from a woman under 30 who had recovered from COVID-19. The CDR3 runs from the conserved cysteine through the conserved F or W. A D gene is named only where the DNA matches it firmly. A clone size is listed for some rows: how often the clone was seen (once, few, many), or a class if it is expanded.

>TRBV5-4|TRBD2|TRBJ2-1|-
CASSASLAGGEQFF
TGTGCCAGCAGCGCAAGTCTAGCGGGGGGGGAGCAGTTCTTC
>TRBV5-6|-|TRBJ1-2|-
CASSFRGGEGYTF
TGTGCCAGCAGCTTCCGAGGAGGGGAAGGCTACACCTTC
>TRBV3-1/TRBV3-2|TRBD1|TRBJ2-7|-
CASSQVSFGTGGREQYF
TGTGCCAGCAGCCAAGTCTCTTTTGGGACAGGGGGTAGAGAGCAGTACTTC
>TRBV4-1|-|TRBJ2-7|-
CASSFSRVGEQYF
TGCGCCAGCAGCTTTTCGCGGGTTGGGGAGCAGTACTTC
>TRBV10-1|-|TRBJ1-2|few
CASSEQGFNYGYTF
TGCGCCAGCAGTGAGCAGGGATTTAACTATGGCTACACCTTC
>TRBV18|TRBD2|TRBJ2-1|few
CASSRLAGGYNEQFF
TGTGCCAGCTCACGCCTAGCGGGGGGTTACAATGAGCAGTTCTTC
>TRBV7-9|-|TRBJ1-1|-
CASSPLIKLQGSRTEAFF
TGTGCCAGCAGCCCTCTCATAAAGCTTCAGGGGAGCCGGACTGAAGCTTTCTTT
>TRBV11-3|-|TRBJ2-1|-
CASSSSGTPDNEQFF
TGTGCCAGCAGCTCCTCCGGGACTCCTGACAATGAGCAGTTCTTC
>TRBV2|-|TRBJ1-2|few
CASSRIPGGGYTF
TGTGCCAGCAGTCGCATCCCCGGCGGTGGCTACACCTTC
>TRBV3-1/TRBV3-2|-|TRBJ2-4|-
CASSQGGGENIQYF
TGTGCCAGCAGCCAGGGAGGGGGGGAAAACATTCAGTACTTC
>TRBV18|-|TRBJ1-1|-
CASSPTGRNTEAFF
TGTGCCAGCTCACCAACAGGGAGGAACACTGAAGCTTTCTTT
>TRBV10-3|TRBD1|TRBJ1-6|-
CAISGTGDGGSPLHF
TGTGCCATCAGTGGAACAGGGGACGGCGGTTCACCCCTCCACTTT
>TRBV7-9|TRBD2|TRBJ2-1|-
CASRVSGGAYNEQFF
TGTGCCAGCAGAGTTAGCGGGGGGGCCTACAATGAGCAGTTCTTC
>TRBV6-5|TRBD1|TRBJ1-6|-
CASHRGRNSPLHF
TGTGCCAGCCACAGGGGGCGGAATTCACCCCTCCACTTT
>TRBV5-1|TRBD2|TRBJ2-3|-
CASSLGLDLDTQYF
TGCGCCAGCAGCCTGGGACTAGATCTGGATACGCAGTATTTT
>TRBV2|TRBD1|TRBJ2-7|-
CASSEASRGQGQYF
TGTGCCAGCAGTGAAGCGTCCAGGGGGCAGGGGCAGTACTTC
>TRBV25-1|-|TRBJ1-1|-
CASLPWEGVTEAFF
TGTGCCAGCCTGCCCTGGGAGGGGGTAACTGAAGCTTTCTTT
>TRBV3-1/TRBV3-2|-|TRBJ1-3|-
CASSQEAQGPGNTIYF
TGTGCCAGCAGCCAAGAAGCTCAGGGCCCTGGAAACACCATATATTTT
>TRBV6-5|-|TRBJ1-5|-
CASRLGGSNQPQHF
TGTGCCAGCCGTCTGGGGGGGAGCAATCAGCCCCAGCATTTT
>TRBV7-9|-|TRBJ1-1|-
CASSLGQGDTEAFF
TGTGCCAGCAGCTTAGGACAAGGGGACACTGAAGCTTTCTTT
>TRBV7-9|-|TRBJ1-5|once
CASSLGYGEIRPAHF
TGTGCCAGCAGCTTAGGGTACGGGGAAATCAGGCCGGCGCATTTT
>TRBV5-6|TRBD2|TRBJ2-3|-
CASSRGLAGVITDTQYF
TGTGCCAGCAGCCGGGGACTAGCGGGGGTCATCACAGATACGCAGTATTTT
>TRBV15|-|TRBJ2-4|few
CATQEELAKNIQYF
TGTGCCACCCAAGAAGAACTAGCCAAAAACATTCAGTACTTC
>TRBV5-1|-|TRBJ2-3|once
CASAASATTDTQYF
TGCGCCAGCGCGGCTAGCGCCACCACAGATACGCAGTATTTT
>TRBV2|TRBD2|TRBJ2-3|-
CASVRGGTDTQYF
TGTGCCAGCGTGCGGGGGGGCACAGATACGCAGTATTTT
>TRBV5-5|TRBD1|TRBJ1-4|-
CASSWGTVSYEKLFF
TGTGCCAGCAGCTGGGGGACAGTCTCGTATGAAAAACTGTTTTTT
>TRBV10-3|TRBD1|TRBJ2-7|-
CAIRGTEFYEQYF
TGTGCCATCAGGGGGACAGAATTCTACGAGCAGTACTTC
>TRBV7-9|TRBD1|TRBJ1-5|-
CASSQGQDFNQPQHF
TGTGCCAGCAGCCAAGGACAGGATTTCAATCAGCCCCAGCATTTT
>TRBV2|TRBD1|TRBJ1-1|-
CASNRQGKVAFF
TGTGCCAGCAACCGACAGGGTAAGGTAGCTTTCTTT
>TRBV6-1|TRBD1|TRBJ1-3|once
CASSEARATGTSGNTIYF
TGTGCCAGCAGTGAAGCCAGAGCGACAGGGACCTCTGGAAACACCATATATTTT
>TRBV20-1|-|TRBJ1-1|-
CSADPSGGF
TGCAGTGCCGATCCGAGTGGAGGCTTT
>TRBV7-3|-|TRBJ1-3|-
CASSLSSGNTIYF
TGTGCCAGCAGCCTCTCTTCTGGAAACACCATATATTTT
>TRBV7-3|TRBD1|TRBJ1-1|-
CASSSQGGERTEAFF
TGTGCCAGCAGCTCACAGGGGGGTGAGCGCACTGAAGCTTTCTTT
>TRBV7-9|TRBD2|TRBJ2-3|-
CASRTLAGEVDTQYF
TGTGCCAGCAGAACCCTAGCGGGGGAGGTGGATACGCAGTATTTT
>TRBV30|TRBD1|TRBJ1-2|-
CAWSTGRSGGQGYTF
TGTGCCTGGAGTACGGGTCGGTCAGGGGGACAGGGCTACACCTTC
>TRBV19|-|TRBJ2-1|-
CASSLRGAAYNEQFF
TGTGCCAGTAGTCTACGGGGGGCCGCCTACAATGAGCAGTTCTTC
>TRBV3-1/TRBV3-2|-|TRBJ1-1|-
CASSQARVDTEAFF
TGTGCCAGCAGCCAAGCCCGGGTTGATACTGAAGCTTTCTTT
>TRBV19|-|TRBJ1-2|-
CASSINRVSGYTF
TGTGCCAGTAGTATCAACAGGGTCTCGGGCTACACCTTC
>TRBV28|TRBD1|TRBJ1-3|-
CASGTGGNTIYF
TGTGCCAGCGGGACAGGGGGAAACACCATATATTTT
>TRBV7-3|TRBD2|TRBJ2-2|-
CASSLVREAGELFF
TGTGCCAGCAGCTTAGTGCGGGAGGCCGGGGAGCTGTTTTTT
>TRBV27|TRBD2|TRBJ2-5|-
CASSPRGVQETQYF
TGTGCCAGCAGCCCTCGGGGGGTCCAAGAGACCCAGTACTTC
>TRBV12-3/TRBV12-4|-|TRBJ1-5|once
CASSSSRGQPQHF
TGTGCCAGCAGCTCGTCCCGCGGCCAGCCCCAGCATTTT
>TRBV5-4|TRBD1|TRBJ2-2|-
CASSSTHRGNTGELFF
TGTGCCAGCAGTTCGACCCACAGGGGGAACACCGGGGAGCTGTTTTTT
>TRBV6-2/TRBV6-3|-|TRBJ2-1|-
CASSSTRFEQFF
TGTGCCAGCAGTTCCACTAGATTTGAGCAGTTCTTC
>TRBV7-2|TRBD2|TRBJ2-5|few
CASSSRTSGGFQETQYF
TGTGCCAGCAGCTCGAGGACTAGCGGGGGGTTCCAAGAGACCCAGTACTTC
>TRBV2|TRBD1|TRBJ1-5|-
CASRSGQAEPQHF
TGTGCCAGCAGGAGCGGACAGGCTGAGCCCCAGCATTTT
>TRBV3-1/TRBV3-2|-|TRBJ2-7|-
CASSQGIGTPLGEQYF
TGTGCCAGCAGCCAAGGCATCGGGACTCCCCTGGGCGAGCAGTACTTC
>TRBV7-3|TRBD2|TRBJ2-1|once
CASSGPSGGAGVYEQFF
TGTGCCAGCAGCGGCCCTAGCGGGGGGGCCGGGGTCTATGAGCAGTTCTTC
>TRBV10-3|-|TRBJ1-6|few
CAIAIQVNSPLHF
TGTGCCATTGCGATCCAGGTAAATTCACCCCTCCACTTT
>TRBV5-1|-|TRBJ2-7|-
CASAEGAGIYEQYF
TGCGCCAGTGCGGAAGGGGCGGGAATCTACGAGCAGTACTTC
>TRBV12-5|-|TRBJ2-7|once
CASGLGASRVPMYF
TGTGCTAGTGGTTTGGGGGCTTCGCGAGTACCTATGTACTTC
>TRBV4-1|-|TRBJ2-1|-
CASSQVRAAYNEQFF
TGCGCCAGCAGCCAAGTGCGGGCGGCCTACAATGAGCAGTTCTTC
>TRBV13|-|TRBJ1-2|-
CASSASTGGYTF
TGTGCCAGCAGCGCATCGACGGGTGGCTACACCTTC